This T cell receptor (beta chain) stems from a study of blood T cell repertoires in COVID-19. Study as a whole: The United States, Italy and Spain were the sources of the acute and convalescent COVID-19 samples. T cells, B-cell-depleted T cells, or PBMCs supplied cDNA or gDNA.

Assay: immunoSEQ multiplex PCR; the TCRdb copy retains only in-frame clones and omits some. The sample records fewer than 45,000 clones, approximately 91% being singletons. J was trimmed by 2 bases and V by 6 bases; bases with no gene match: 5. Germline CDR1 reads SNHLY; CDR2 reads FYNNEI. The CDR3 contains 15 residues. This chain uses TRBV2 with TRBJ2-3; 10 bases fit TRBD2. Sequencing was carried out using peripheral blood. The clonotype was recovered from a woman in her 30s in a cohort sampled during active COVID-19. The CDR3 region has the DNA TGTGCCAGCAGGGGGACTAGCGTGATCACAGATACGCAGTATTTT. Amino acid sequence: CASRGTSVITDTQYF.